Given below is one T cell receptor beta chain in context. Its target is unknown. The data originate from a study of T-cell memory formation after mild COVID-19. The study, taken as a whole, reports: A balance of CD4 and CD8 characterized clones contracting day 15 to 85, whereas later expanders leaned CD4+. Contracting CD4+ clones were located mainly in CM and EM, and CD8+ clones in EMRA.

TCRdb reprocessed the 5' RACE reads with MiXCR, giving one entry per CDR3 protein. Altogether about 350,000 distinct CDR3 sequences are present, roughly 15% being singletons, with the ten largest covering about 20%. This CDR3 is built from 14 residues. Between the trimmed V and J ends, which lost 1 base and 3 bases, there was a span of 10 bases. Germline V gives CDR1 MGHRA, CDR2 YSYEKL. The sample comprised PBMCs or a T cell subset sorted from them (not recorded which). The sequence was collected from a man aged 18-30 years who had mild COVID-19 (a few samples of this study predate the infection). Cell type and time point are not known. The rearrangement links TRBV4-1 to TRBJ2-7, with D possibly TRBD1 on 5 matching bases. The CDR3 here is CASSQVGHYYEQYF. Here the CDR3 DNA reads TGCGCCAGCAGCCAAGTTGGACACTACTACGAGCAGTACTTC.